The 29 T cell receptor beta chains reported below all come from one sample, sequenced in a study of identical twins. MiXCR, applied by TCRdb to the 5' RACE reads, yields one record per CDR3 protein. Of 1.5 million to 2 million distinct CDR3 sequences in the sample, less than 35% were seen once. Sequenced: cord blood. The receptors were gathered from a newborn girl in good health.

The chain links TRBV20-1 to TRBJ1-2; 9 bases match TRBD1. The CDR3 extends over 13 amino acids. J lost 4 bases, V lost 5 bases, and 5 bases had no gene match. The V gene's germline CDR1 is DFQATT and CDR2 SNEGSKA (reference sequence). The CDR3 protein is CSALGTGTYGYTF. The CDR3 DNA follows: TGCAGTGCTCTCGGGACAGGGACCTATGGCTACACCTTC.

The chain is built from TRBV7-9 and TRBJ2-3; tentative D call: TRBD1 (5 bases). The CDR3 loop spans 17 amino acids. Trimming shortened V by 5 bases and J by 2 bases, and 20 bases separated the two germline ends. Germline loops: CDR1 SEHNR, CDR2 FQNEAQ (reference sequence). The CDR3 DNA reads TGTGCCAGCAGCAGCTTAGGGGCGGTGCGACTCACAGATACGCAGTATTTT. Translated: CASSSLGAVRLTDTQYF.

V gene TRBV20-1 combines with J gene TRBJ1-1; TRBD1 might be the D (6 bases). The CDR3 has 14 amino acids. Trimming shortened V by 5 bases and J by 3 bases, and 16 bases separated the two germline ends. Germline V gives CDR1 DFQATT, CDR2 SNEGSKA (reference sequence). The CDR3 nucleotides are TGCAGTGCTCCTCGGGGGGGCATCGACACTGAAGCTTTCTTT. This encodes CSAPRGGIDTEAFF.

The sample holds many counts of this clonotype. This chain uses TRBV27 with TRBJ2-5; D is uncertain. This CDR3 has 13 residues. V was pared by 2 bases and J by 3 bases, with 7 bases between. Germline CDR1 MNHEY, CDR2 SMNVEV (reference sequence). The CDR3 region has the DNA TGTGCCAGCAGTTTAAGTCGGAAAGAGACCCAGTACTTC. Protein sequence: CASSLSRKETQYF.

Only a few counts were recorded for this clonotype. The chain combines TRBV29-1 with TRBJ2-7, with 14 positions matching TRBD2. The CDR3 sequence is 16 residues long. CDR1 and CDR2 (germline): SQVTM, ANQGSEA. The V segment lost 3 bases and the J segment 4 bases; nucleotides outside the gene matches: 8. The CDR3 here is CSVDPGLAGGVYEQYF. DNA of the CDR3: TGCAGCGTTGACCCCGGACTAGCGGGAGGAGTGTACGAGCAGTACTTC.

This clonotype was recorded at least ten times. One end of the junction varies from germline; a read error may be responsible. The chain carries TRBV5-1 and TRBJ1-2; D possibly corresponds to TRBD1 (6 bases). The CDR3 totals 13 residues. The germline V gene has CDR1 SGHRS and CDR2 YFSETQ. Written as DNA, the CDR3 is TGTGCCAGCAGCCCGGACAGTAACTATGGCTACACCTTC. It translates to CASSPDSNYGYTF.

A few counts support this clonotype. The rearrangement joins TRBV27 to TRBJ2-7, with 11 nucleotides matching TRBD2. The end of the DNA fits TRBJ2-5 better, so the J call may be wrong. Per the germline V gene, CDR1 is MNHEY and CDR2 is SMNVEV (reference sequence). This CDR3 contains 17 residues. CDR3 residues: CASSFYSTSGKVETQYF. For the CDR3, the DNA is TGTGCCAGCAGTTTTTACTCGACTAGCGGGAAGGTGGAGACCCAGTACTTC.

This clonotype was recorded a few times. The chain has TRBV6-1 and TRBJ2-1; D call uncertain. V was clipped by 7 bases and J by 7 bases, with 20 bases between them. This CDR3 comprises 15 residues. The germline gives CDR1 MNHNS, CDR2 SASEGT. The CDR3 reads CASNRLLTLENEQFF. The DNA for the CDR3 is TGTGCCAGCAATAGGTTGCTGACCCTGGAGAATGAGCAGTTCTTC.

This clonotype came up a few times. This chain links TRBV20-1 with TRBJ1-1; tentative D call: TRBD1 (5 bases). Germline loops: CDR1 DFQATT, CDR2 SNEGSKA (reference sequence). The length of the CDR3 is 12 residues. The CDR3 DNA reads TGCAGCCCGGACAACCTGAACACTGAAGCTTTCTTT. Protein sequence: CSPDNLNTEAFF.

This clonotype was counted a single time. V and J are TRBV20-1 and TRBJ2-3; D is uncertain. The CDR3 sequence is 14 residues long. CDR1 is DFQATT, CDR2 SNEGSKA, per germline (reference sequence). Trimming took 5 bases from V and 1 from J, leaving 13 bases between them. This CDR3 reads CSACRGHCTDTQYF. The CDR3 DNA reads as TGCAGTGCTTGCCGAGGCCATTGCACAGATACGCAGTATTTT.

The genes are TRBV27 and TRBJ2-7; possibly TRBD2 for D (6 bases). V was cut by 3 bases and J by 4 bases, with 10 bases left in between. CDR1 is MNHEY and CDR2 is SMNVEV in the germline V gene (reference sequence). This CDR3 comprises 13 residues. The CDR3 loop reads CASSFVGGYEQYF. In DNA form, the CDR3 reads TGTGCCAGCAGTTTCGTTGGGGGGTACGAGCAGTACTTC.

This chain joins TRBV27 and TRBJ2-7; D unclear. Deletions cut 7 bases from V and 3 bases from J, with 10 bases between. This CDR3 is built from 12 residues. The germline V gene encodes CDR1 MNHEY and CDR2 SMNVEV (reference sequence). The CDR3 DNA follows: TGTGCCAGCATGTCTCTCCTCTACGAGCAGTACTTC. Residues: CASMSLLYEQYF.

The V call is TRBV5-1, the J call TRBJ2-3; 8 bases match TRBD1. The CDR3 extends over 15 amino acids. CDR1 is SGHRS and CDR2 is YFSETQ in the germline V gene. Trimming removed 5 bases from V and 0 bases from J; junction bases left unmatched: 5. The CDR3, as DNA: TGCGCCAGCAGATTGACAGGGGAGAGCACAGATACGCAGTATTTT. Translating it yields CASRLTGESTDTQYF.

This clonotype was recorded at least ten times. The rearrangement uses TRBV29-1 and TRBJ2-5, with D tentatively TRBD2 (6 bases). The CDR3 consists of 12 residues. V was pared by 7 bases and J by 3 bases, with 12 bases between. The germline V gene encodes CDR1 SQVTM and CDR2 ANQGSEA. The CDR3 DNA reads as TGCAGCGCACGTAGCGGAGAAGAGACCCAGTACTTC. Its translation is CSARSGEETQYF. The entire variable domain, with the rest obtained from reference TRBV29-1 and TRBJ2-5, is as follows: SAVISQKPSRDICQRGTSLTIQCQVDSQVTMMFWYRQQPGQSLTLIATANQGSEATYESGFVIDKFPISRPNLTFSTLTVSNMSPEDSSIYLCSARSGEETQYFGPGTRLLVL.

With regard to this clonotype: This may come from a read error, since a much larger clone is one base off. This rearrangement joins TRBV28 to TRBJ2-5; TRBD2 is a possible D gene (5 bases). The CDR3 is 14 residues long. Per the germline V gene, CDR1 is MDHEN and CDR2 is SYDVKM. In DNA, the CDR3 is TGTGCCAGCAGTTTAGCGCGCGGGCAAGGGACCCAGTACTTC. This translates into CASSLARGQGTQYF.

Only a few counts were recorded for this clonotype. The chain uses TRBV3-1 and TRBJ2-1; 8 bases agree with TRBD2. The J segment lost 10 bases and the V segment lost 4 bases, leaving 12 bases of the junction unmatched. CDR3 length: 15 residues. Looked up from germline, CDR1 is LGHDT and CDR2 is YNNKEL (reference sequence). CDR3 residues: CASSPPTSGPLEQFF. DNA for the CDR3: TGTGCCAGCAGCCCCCCCACTAGCGGACCGCTCGAGCAGTTCTTC.

This clonotype was detected a few times. The genes are TRBV7-2 and TRBJ1-2, with D possibly matching TRBD1 (5 bases). V was cut by 2 bases and J by 3 bases, with 10 bases left in between. There are 14 residues in the CDR3. Germline V lookup: CDR1 SGHTA, CDR2 FQGNSA. The CDR3, as DNA: TGTGCCAGCAGCTTAATACCCAGGGACTATGGCTACACCTTC. Translating it yields CASSLIPRDYGYTF. The full variable domain, with the rest looked up from reference TRBV7-2 and TRBJ1-2, is GAGVSQSPSNKVTEKGKDVELRCDPISGHTALYWYRQSLGQGLEFLIYFQGNSAPDKSGLPSDRFSAERTGGSVSTLTIQRTQQEDSAVYLCASSLIPRDYGYTFGSGTRLTVV.

A note on this clonotype: The junction does not match germline at one end; this may be a read error. The chain is built from TRBV5-1 and TRBJ2-5; TRBD2 matches at 8 bases. The CDR3 is 14 residues long. The germline V gene has CDR1 SGHRS and CDR2 YFSETQ. The CDR3 is CASSLGLAKETRYF. The CDR3 nucleotides are TGCGCCAGCAGCTTGGGACTAGCGAAAGAGACCCGGTACTTC.

DNA of the CDR3: TGTGCCAGCAGCCCGCAGCGGGAGTTCCCAGATACGCAGTATTTT. Amino acids: CASSPQREFPDTQYF. The chain recombines TRBV5-6 with TRBJ2-3; 8 nucleotides line up with TRBD2. Germline values: CDR1 SGHDT, CDR2 YYEEEE. With 4 bases clipped from V and 4 bases from J, the junction kept 8 bases outside the gene matches. There are 15 residues in the CDR3. The complete variable domain, with remaining parts taken from reference TRBV5-6 and TRBJ2-3, reads DAGVTQSPTHLIKTRGQQVTLRCSPKSGHDTVSWYQQALGQGPQFIFQYYEEEERQRGNFPDRFSGHQFPNYSSELNVNALLLGDSALYLCASSPQREFPDTQYFGPGTRLTVL.

Written as DNA, the CDR3 is TGCGCCAGCAGCTTGGAAAACAGGGCGAACACTGAAGCTTTCTTT. Protein product: CASSLENRANTEAFF. The V call is TRBV5-1, the J call TRBJ1-1; D is perhaps TRBD1 (6 bases). The CDR3 totals 15 residues. Trimming pared 0 bases from V and 1 base from J, leaving 10 bases between. Germline V CDR1 and CDR2: SGHRS, YFSETQ.

The J gene is TRBJ2-1, the V gene TRBV24-1; D tentatively fits TRBD1 or TRBD2 (5 bases each). The better agreement between TRBJ2-7 and the DNA end casts doubt on the J call. Germline V gene data show CDR1 as KGHDR and CDR2 as SFDVKD. The CDR3 length is 17 residues. This CDR3 reads CATSGGVTGPTYNEQYF. The CDR3 DNA is TGTGCCACCAGTGGGGGAGTTACGGGACCAACCTACAATGAGCAGTACTTC.

This clonotype was observed a handful of times. The chain links TRBV7-2 to TRBJ2-7; TRBD2 aligns across 10 bases. V shed 1 base and J 0 bases; nucleotides not matched to a gene: 3. Germline values: CDR1 SGHTA, CDR2 FQGNSA. CDR3 length: 16 amino acids. The CDR3 protein is CASSLVPSGSSYEQYF. The DNA of the CDR3 is TGTGCCAGCAGCTTAGTACCTAGCGGGAGCTCCTACGAGCAGTACTTC.

The chain links TRBV5-1 to TRBJ2-3, with unresolved D. V shed 3 bases and J shed 6 bases, with 11 bases lying between them. The CDR3 totals 13 residues. Germline CDR1 is SGHRS and CDR2 is YFSETQ. This CDR3 is CASSSSGMDTQYF. For the CDR3, the DNA is TGCGCCAGCAGCTCCTCAGGTATGGATACGCAGTATTTT.

A word on this clonotype: One end of the junction does not line up with germline, which may come from a read error. The chain recombines TRBV5-5 with TRBJ2-1; D may be TRBD1 or TRBD2 (5 bases each). Germline-derived CDR1 and CDR2 are SGHKS and YYEKEE (reference sequence). This CDR3 is 12 amino acids long. CDR3 sequence (DNA): TGTACCAGCAGCTTGAGGGGCCATGAGCAGTTCTTC. It yields the protein CTSSLRGHEQFF.

This clonotype was counted a single time. The rearrangement links TRBV7-8 to TRBJ1-4; D remains unclear. CDR1 and CDR2 from the germline V gene are SGHVS and FQNEAQ. The CDR3 is 11 residues long. V was trimmed by 8 bases and J by 9 bases, leaving 10 bases between them. The CDR3 DNA follows: TGTGCCAGCGGCCAAACCCAAAAACTGTTTTTT. Translated, it gives CASGQTQKLFF. Based on the CDR3 plus reference TRBV7-8 and TRBJ1-4, the full variable domain is GAGVSQSPRYKVAKRGQDVALRCDPISGHVSLFWYQQALGQGPEFLTYFQNEAQLDKSGLPSDRFFAERPEGSVSTLKIQRTQQEDSAVYLCASGQTQKLFFGSGTQLSVL.

The CDR3 protein is CSARIGGGYEQYF. In nucleotides, the CDR3 is TGCAGTGCTCGGATAGGGGGGGGTTACGAGCAGTACTTC. The chain has TRBV20-1 and TRBJ2-4; D possibly corresponds to TRBD2 (7 bases). The J call may be in error: the DNA end matches TRBJ2-7 better. This CDR3 is 13 amino acids long. CDR1 and CDR2 from the germline V gene are DFQATT and SNEGSKA (reference sequence).

This clonotype was counted between two and nine times. This chain connects TRBV20-1 to TRBJ1-2; D may be TRBD1 (5 bases). Trimming removed 6 bases from V and 4 bases from J, with 12 bases in between. The CDR3 extends over 12 amino acids. Germline V lookup: CDR1 DFQATT, CDR2 SNEGSKA (reference sequence). The CDR3 region is CSADTASYGYTF. The CDR3 coding sequence is TGCAGTGCGGACACAGCAAGCTATGGCTACACCTTC.

The CDR3 DNA reads TGCGCCAGCAGCTTGACTTTCCGGGACCGAGTCGCAAAAGCAACTAATGAAAAACTGTTTTTT. This translates into CASSLTFRDRVAKATNEKLFF. The chain couples TRBV5-1 to TRBJ1-4; the D gene is possibly TRBD1 (5 bases). The CDR3 has 21 amino acids. Deletions cut 1 base from V and 0 bases from J, with 25 bases between. CDR1 SGHRS and CDR2 YFSETQ come from the germline V gene.

The rearrangement uses TRBV20-1 and TRBJ1-2, with unresolved D. There are 10 residues in the CDR3. Per germline, CDR1 DFQATT and CDR2 SNEGSKA (reference sequence). V lost 3 bases and J 9 bases, leaving 8 bases between the germline ends. The CDR3 protein is CSARPVSYTF. CDR3 coding DNA: TGCAGTGCTAGGCCCGTAAGCTACACCTTC.